These T cell receptor beta chains were read from a single sample in a study of PD-1 blockade in classical Hodgkin lymphoma. Repertoires were generated with immunoSEQ multiplex PCR, while TCRdb's copy carries only in-frame clones and drops some. The sample has 50,000 to 65,000 clones, approximately 90% seen once. The sample consisted of peripheral blood mononuclear cells (PBMCs), taken before the fourth cycle of nivolumab. Receptors originate from a human donor with classical Hodgkin lymphoma. Each CDR3 is given with its conserved first and last residue. The D gene is left open where the match is weak. The size entry is marked missing in some rows and otherwise reads once, few, many or a size class.

v_gene	abundance	d_gene	j_gene	CDR3aa	CDR3nt
TRBV16	few	NA	TRBJ1-3	CASSQGGTGNTIYF	TGTGCCAGCAGCCAGGGGGGAACTGGAAACACCATATATTTT
TRBV11-2	NA	NA	TRBJ1-1	CASSLASFWGQNTEAFF	TGTGCCAGCAGCTTAGCCTCCTTTTGGGGACAGAACACTGAAGCTTTCTTT
TRBV7-9	NA	NA	TRBJ1-2	CASSLKLDYGYTF	TGTGCCAGCAGCTTAAAACTCGACTATGGCTACACCTTC
TRBV4-1	NA	NA	TRBJ2-7	CASSHHGYEQYF	TGCGCCAGCAGCCATCATGGTTACGAGCAGTACTTC
TRBV27	NA	NA	TRBJ2-1	CASSIFLRDSNEQFF	TGTGCCAGCAGTATTTTCTTGAGGGACTCCAATGAGCAGTTCTTC
TRBV11-2	NA	TRBD2	TRBJ2-7	CASSLAGTSGYEQYF	TGTGCCAGCAGCTTAGCCGGGACTAGCGGATACGAGCAGTACTTC
TRBV15	NA	NA	TRBJ1-1	CATSSWGLNTEAFF	TGTGCCACCAGCAGCTGGGGGCTAAACACTGAAGCTTTCTTT
TRBV28	NA	NA	TRBJ2-7	CASSFRGLQDYEQYF	TGTGCCAGCAGTTTTCGTGGTCTCCAGGACTACGAGCAGTACTTC
TRBV5-1	NA	NA	TRBJ2-5	CASSSLGVGETQYF	TGCGCCAGCAGCTCCCTTGGCGTCGGAGAGACCCAGTACTTC
TRBV29-1	NA	NA	TRBJ2-7	CSVLITSWVYEQYF	TGCAGCGTTCTCATCACTAGCTGGGTTTACGAGCAGTACTTC
TRBV27	once	NA	TRBJ1-4	CASILEKLFF	TGTGCCAGCATCCTTGAAAAACTGTTTTTT
TRBV25-1	NA	TRBD2	TRBJ2-2	CASSVASGGSTGELFF	TGTGCCAGCAGTGTCGCTAGCGGGGGCAGCACCGGGGAGCTGTTTTTT
TRBV9	NA	NA	TRBJ2-3	CASSVEGTRTDTQYF	TGTGCCAGCAGCGTAGAGGGGACCCGCACAGATACGCAGTATTTT
TRBV2	NA	NA	TRBJ1-4	CASSEVQSGEKLFF	TGTGCCAGCAGTGAGGTGCAATCTGGTGAAAAACTGTTTTTT
TRBV28	once	TRBD2	TRBJ2-5	CASKRGGPETQYF	TGTGCCAGCAAGCGGGGGGGCCCGGAGACCCAGTACTTC
TRBV14	NA	NA	TRBJ2-1	CASSPEGLTVYNEQFF	TGTGCCAGCAGCCCAGAAGGTTTAACCGTCTACAATGAGCAGTTCTTC
TRBV27	NA	NA	TRBJ2-7	CASSSIEQYF	TGTGCCAGCAGTTCCATCGAGCAGTACTTC
TRBV11-2	NA	TRBD1	TRBJ2-7	CASSLVGTGGYEQYF	TGTGCCAGCAGCTTAGTTGGGACAGGAGGCTACGAGCAGTACTTC
TRBV7-6	NA	NA	TRBJ2-7	CASSSSGEFYEQYF	TGTGCCAGCAGCTCGTCCGGGGAGTTCTACGAGCAGTACTTC
TRBV6-6	few	NA	TRBJ1-5	CASTGKGNQPQHF	TGTGCCAGCACCGGAAAAGGCAATCAGCCCCAGCATTTT
TRBV15	few	NA	TRBJ2-7	CATSRDRAGNEQYF	TGTGCCACCAGCAGAGATCGGGCAGGGAACGAGCAGTACTTC
TRBV19	NA	NA	TRBJ2-5	CASSIGQETQYF	TGTGCCAGTAGTATAGGGCAGGAGACCCAGTACTTC
TRBV7-7	NA	NA	TRBJ2-5	CASSSGPLQETQYF	TGTGCTAGCAGCTCGGGCCCTCTTCAAGAGACCCAGTACTTC
TRBV19	NA	TRBD2	TRBJ2-3	CASTPRASGGPTDTQYF	TGTGCCAGTACCCCGCGGGCTAGCGGGGGGCCCACAGATACGCAGTATTTT
TRBV2	NA	TRBD2	TRBJ2-7	CASSVGPSGAYEQYF	TGTGCCAGCAGTGTGGGTCCTAGCGGCGCCTACGAGCAGTACTTC
TRBV2	NA	NA	TRBJ2-6	CASKWRGANVLTF	TGTGCCAGCAAGTGGCGGGGGGCCAACGTCCTGACTTTC
TRBV28	NA	TRBD2	TRBJ2-7	CAIAPRLAGDYEQYF	TGTGCCATCGCCCCCCGACTAGCGGGGGACTACGAGCAGTACTTC
TRBV5-1	NA	TRBD2	TRBJ2-1	CASSLPSGRSDEQFF	TGCGCCAGCAGCTTACCTAGCGGGAGATCGGATGAGCAGTTCTTC
TRBV27	once	NA	TRBJ1-6	CASTRDAFNSPLHF	TGTGCCAGCACCCGGGACGCTTTTAATTCACCCCTCCACTTT
TRBV5-1	NA	NA	TRBJ2-3	CASSLVWGRTDTQYF	TGCGCCAGCAGCTTGGTCTGGGGGCGGACAGATACGCAGTATTTT
TRBV5-1	NA	TRBD1	TRBJ1-2	CASTDTGDGYTF	TGCGCCAGCACCGACACAGGGGACGGCTACACCTTC
TRBV6-5	NA	NA	TRBJ1-5	CASSSRDGDQPQHF	TGTGCCAGCAGTTCCCGGGACGGGGATCAGCCCCAGCATTTT
TRBV21-1	few	NA	TRBJ1-1	CASSKEDNLSTTEAFF	TGTGCCAGCAGCAAAGAGGACAATCTCTCGACGACTGAAGCTTTCTTT
TRBV5-6	NA	NA	TRBJ2-7	CASTAGTDAYEQYF	TGTGCCAGCACCGCGGGGACGGATGCCTACGAGCAGTACTTC
TRBV11-2	NA	TRBD1	TRBJ1-3	CASSVRGDRSGNTIYF	TGTGCCAGCAGCGTAAGGGGGGACAGGTCTGGAAACACCATATATTTT
TRBV5-1	few	NA	TRBJ1-6	CASSTSGPMGSPLHF	TGCGCCAGCAGCACGTCAGGACCTATGGGTTCACCCCTCCACTTT
TRBV4-1	few	NA	TRBJ1-1	CASSQGVEAFF	TGCGCCAGCAGCCAAGGGGTTGAAGCTTTCTTT